Each of the 13 T cell receptor beta chains below was sequenced from the same sample in a study of T-cell reconstitution after alpha-beta-depleted transplantation in children. For TCRbeta, the library was prepared with unique molecular identifiers. MiXCR was run by TCRdb on the PCR reads, yielding one entry per CDR3 protein. The repertoire holds 300,000 to 400,000 distinct CDR3 sequences, with approximately 23% as singletons. This sample comprised PBMCs, mostly from graft donor cells, obtained 180 days after TCRalphabeta/CD19-depleted stem cell transplant. The receptors derive from a male patient younger than 18 who had a stem cell transplant for acute lymphoblastic leukemia, so the T cells may come from the graft donor.

The V gene is TRBV7-9, the J gene TRBJ1-1, with TRBD1 matching over 7 bases. The CDR3 totals 17 residues. The V and J ends lost 0 bases and 4 bases, in that order; junction bases with no gene match: 11. Germline V lookup: CDR1 SEHNR, CDR2 FQNEAQ (reference sequence). The CDR3 sequence is CASSLAPPPTGTTEAFF. DNA for the CDR3: TGTGCCAGCAGCTTAGCCCCACCCCCGACAGGGACCACTGAAGCTTTCTTT.

This clonotype was observed a few times. This chain uses TRBV7-3 with TRBJ1-3, with D unclear. The V end was cut by 1 base, the J end by 4 bases, with 11 bases between. CDR3 length equals 15 residues. CDR1 and CDR2 from the germline V gene are SGHTA and FQGTGA. The CDR3 loop is CASSLMGPPGNTIYF. CDR3 bases: TGTGCCAGCAGCTTAATGGGCCCTCCCGGAAACACCATATATTTT.

The CDR3: CRPERGWRNTEAFF. CDR3 sequence (DNA): TGCAGGCCGGAGAGGGGCTGGAGGAACACTGAAGCTTTCTTT. The gene calls are TRBV20-1 and TRBJ1-1, with a possible D match to TRBD1 (5 bases). Germline loops: CDR1 DFQATT, CDR2 SNEGSKA (reference sequence). The CDR3 covers 14 residues.

In this sample, this clonotype turned up a few times. The rearrangement uses TRBV12-3 or TRBV12-4 and TRBJ1-3; D is unclear. Between the trimmed V and J ends, which lost 5 bases and 6 bases, there was a span of 14 bases. The CDR3 spans 14 residues. The CDR3 loop reads CASSRAGLANTIYF. As DNA, the CDR3 is TGTGCCAGCAGTCGAGCCGGCCTTGCAAACACCATATATTTT.

This chain connects TRBV5-1 to TRBJ1-2, with 9 nucleotides matching TRBD1. The CDR3 has 15 residues. The V gene's germline CDR1 is SGHRS and CDR2 YFSETQ. With V trimmed by 0 bases and J by 4 bases, 4 bases remained unmatched. CDR3: CASSLEGQGPYGYTF. DNA for the CDR3: TGCGCCAGCAGCTTGGAGGGACAGGGCCCCTATGGCTACACCTTC.

CDR3 DNA: TGCAGTGCTTGGGACAGGATGACACAGCCCCAGCATTTT. This codes for CSAWDRMTQPQHF. V gene TRBV20-1 combines with J gene TRBJ1-5; TRBD1 matches 8 bases. CDR1 and CDR2 (germline): DFQATT, SNEGSKA (reference sequence). The CDR3 runs to 13 residues. After removal of 5 bases from V and 7 bases from J, the junction contained 7 bases not matched to a gene.

The chain's CDR3 is CASSTLSILAGEGDTQYF. The CDR3 DNA reads TGCGCCAGCAGCACTTTAAGTATCCTAGCGGGAGAGGGAGATACGCAGTATTTT. The gene calls are TRBV5-1 and TRBJ2-3; the match to TRBD2 covers 10 bases. This CDR3 spans 18 amino acids. Germline V lookup: CDR1 SGHRS, CDR2 YFSETQ. Germline trimming cut 4 bases from V and 5 bases from J; bases unmatched to any gene: 16.

This chain uses TRBV20-1 with TRBJ2-3; TRBD2 matches at 9 bases. V was clipped by 4 bases and J by 2 bases; unmatched bases: 4. The CDR3 has 14 amino acids. CDR1 is DFQATT, CDR2 SNEGSKA, per germline (reference sequence). The CDR3 DNA is TGCAGTGCTAAGGGACTAGCCTTCACAGATACGCAGTATTTT. This codes for CSAKGLAFTDTQYF.

The chain joins TRBV20-1 to TRBJ2-7; 7 nucleotides match TRBD2. Unmatched junction bases numbered 7, after V lost 5 bases and J lost 3 bases. The CDR3 loop spans 13 amino acids. CDR1 is DFQATT and CDR2 is SNEGSKA in the germline V gene (reference sequence). The CDR3 is CSARGLDRYEQYF. For the CDR3, the DNA is TGCAGTGCTCGCGGACTAGACCGCTACGAGCAGTACTTC.

CDR3 in DNA: TGCGCCAGCAGACACAGGGCCACTGAAGCTTTCTTT. Translating gives CASRHRATEAFF. J is TRBJ1-1 and V is TRBV5-1; tentatively, D is TRBD1 (6 bases). The CDR3 loop spans 12 amino acids. V was pared by 5 bases and J by 4 bases, with 9 bases between. CDR1 is SGHRS, CDR2 YFSETQ, per germline.

The chain joins TRBV12-3 or TRBV12-4 to TRBJ2-3, with D tentatively TRBD2 (5 bases). The V gene lost 6 bases and the J gene lost 4 bases, with 17 bases spanning the gap. The CDR3 is made up of 15 amino acids. The CDR3 protein is CASSLLGSAADTQYF. CDR3 bases: TGTGCCAGCAGCCTCCTAGGTAGCGCGGCAGATACGCAGTATTTT.

In its sample, this clonotype was seen a few times. The chain is built from TRBV15 and TRBJ2-1; TRBD2 is a possible D gene (6 bases). Per the germline V gene, CDR1 is LNHNV and CDR2 is YYDKDF (reference sequence). V lost 0 bases, J lost 4 bases, and 16 bases lay in between. The CDR3 totals 17 residues. DNA of the CDR3: TGTGCCACCAGCAGAGATCATCAGGGCGGGGCATACAATGAGCAGTTCTTC. It is translated as CATSRDHQGGAYNEQFF.

The rearrangement joins TRBV2 to TRBJ1-5, with TRBD1 identical over 7 bases. The CDR3 is 15 residues long. The V gene end was trimmed by 6 bases and the J gene end by 3 bases; junction bases not matched to a gene: 8. Germline V CDR1 and CDR2: SNHLY, FYNNEI. CDR3 nucleotides: TGTGCCAGCAGGATGGAGGGGGCTTACAATCAGCCCCAGCATTTT. Translated, it gives CASRMEGAYNQPQHF.